The 5 T cell receptor beta chains in this list originate from one sample, sequenced in a study of shared clonotypes between healthy human individuals. The method was immunoSEQ multiplex PCR; TCRdb's version includes in-frame clones alone and lacks a portion of them. The sample carries 2 million to 2.5 million clones, around 95% recorded once. The specimen sequenced was naive CD4+ T cells sorted from blood. Subset specified: CD45RA+ positively selected. The receptors come from a man aged 18 to 30 in good health.

The chain recombines TRBV4-1 with TRBJ1-6; D remains ambiguous. V lost 3 bases, J lost 0 bases, and 15 bases lay in between. The CDR3 totals 18 residues. CDR1 is MGHRA, CDR2 YSYEKL, per germline. CDR3 protein: CASSQILIKVSYNSPLHF. The CDR3 DNA reads as TGCGCCAGCAGCCAGATACTTATCAAGGTCTCCTATAATTCACCCCTCCACTTT.

The chain links TRBV5-1 to TRBJ2-3, with D unresolved. The length of the CDR3 is 11 residues. Trimming left V 4 bases short and J 7 bases short, with 7 bases between. Germline CDR1 reads SGHRS; CDR2 reads YFSETQ. This chain's CDR3 is CASSESNTQYF. The CDR3 coding sequence is TGCGCCAGCAGCGAGTCGAATACGCAGTATTTT.

This chain uses TRBV28 with TRBJ1-1, with TRBD1 matching over 7 bases. CDR3 length: 12 residues. V gave up 5 bases and J gave up 6 bases; unmatched junction bases: 3. Germline V gene sequence: CDR1 MDHEN, CDR2 SYDVKM. CDR3 in amino acids: CASSRQGPEAFF. CDR3 coding DNA: TGTGCCAGCAGTCGACAGGGCCCTGAAGCTTTCTTT.

This chain uses TRBV6-5 with TRBJ2-2, with 9 positions matching TRBD1. The germline V gene encodes CDR1 MNHEY and CDR2 SVGAGI. Trimming at V came to 6 bases and at J to 7 bases, leaving 6 bases not matched to a gene. The CDR3 totals 14 residues. CDR3 region: CASRPGQGHGELFF. The CDR3, as DNA: TGTGCCAGCAGGCCGGGACAGGGCCACGGGGAGCTGTTTTTT.

The chain combines TRBV27 with TRBJ2-7; 8 nucleotides agree with TRBD1. The CDR3 covers 15 residues. Germline CDR1 is MNHEY and CDR2 is SMNVEV (reference sequence). Unmatched junction bases numbered 10, after V lost 5 bases and J lost 4 bases. The DNA of the CDR3 is TGTGCCAGCAGTACCGTGGACAGGGACGAGTACGAGCAGTACTTC. Translated, it gives CASSTVDRDEYEQYF.